The next 15 T cell receptor beta chains were all read from a single sample in a study of blood T cell repertoires in COVID-19. Clones were sequenced by immunoSEQ multiplex PCR, and TCRdb holds only the in-frame ones, with some missing. Found here are 310,000 or so clones, approximately 86% of them singletons; the top ten hold over 1%. The sample comprised peripheral blood. These receptors were obtained from a man in his 70s with acute or convalescent COVID-19.

This clone was seen once. V gene TRBV19 combines with J gene TRBJ2-2; 11 nucleotides align to TRBD2. The J segment lost 6 bases and the V segment lost 1 base, leaving 7 bases of the junction unmatched. There are 17 residues in the CDR3. The germline V gene encodes CDR1 LNHDA and CDR2 SQIVND (reference sequence). In nucleotides, the CDR3 is TGTGCCAGTAGTATAGGCCTAGCGGGAGGTATCGCCGGGGAGCTGTTTTTT. Amino acid sequence: CASSIGLAGGIAGELFF.

CDR3 bases: TGTGCCAGCAGTGAAAGGCGGGGGGGCCTCGAGACCCAGTACTTC. Translating it yields CASSERRGGLETQYF. The chain links TRBV2 to TRBJ2-5; TRBD2 matches 9 bases. After removal of 2 bases from V and 5 bases from J, the junction contained 6 bases not matched to a gene. Germline CDR1 reads SNHLY; CDR2 reads FYNNEI. The CDR3 has 15 amino acids.

The J gene is TRBJ2-1, the V gene TRBV6-2 or TRBV6-3; 7 bases line up with TRBD1. J lost 4 bases, V lost 6 bases, and 6 bases had no gene match. Per the germline V gene, CDR1 is MNHEY and CDR2 is SVGEGT. CDR3 size: 14 residues. The CDR3 nucleotides are TGTGCCAGCAGCAGAGCAGGGGGTTACAATGAGCAGTTCTTC. It translates to CASSRAGGYNEQFF.

This clone was detected only once. This chain uses TRBV11-2 with TRBJ2-2; weak D call: TRBD2 (5 bases). The germline CDR1 and CDR2 sequences are SGHAT and FQNNGV. V was pared by 3 bases and J by 5 bases, with 7 bases between. The CDR3 consists of 13 residues. The CDR3 protein is CASSFPGTGELFF. The DNA of the CDR3 is TGTGCCAGCAGCTTCCCGGGGACCGGGGAGCTGTTTTTT.

The chain has TRBV19 and TRBJ2-5; no clear D. Between the trimmed V and J ends, which lost 2 bases and 5 bases, there was a span of 15 bases. The V gene's germline CDR1 is LNHDA and CDR2 SQIVND (reference sequence). This CDR3 comprises 15 residues. The CDR3 loop reads CASSISWLVPETQYF. For the CDR3, the DNA is TGTGCCAGTAGTATAAGTTGGCTGGTCCCGGAGACCCAGTACTTC.

This clone was counted a single time. The V and J genes are TRBV5-4 and TRBJ2-7, with D tentatively TRBD1 (6 bases). Germline lookup yields CDR1 SGHNT and CDR2 YYREEE (reference sequence). Trimming removed 4 bases from V and 5 bases from J, with 13 bases in between. The CDR3 has 13 residues. The CDR3 DNA reads as TGTGCCAGCAGCGTAACAGGGTTCCACGAGCAGTACTTC. Its protein product is CASSVTGFHEQYF. Based on the CDR3 plus reference TRBV5-4 and TRBJ2-7, the full variable domain is ETGVTQSPTHLIKTRGQQVTLRCSSQSGHNTVSWYQQALGQGPQFIFQYYREEENGRGNFPPRFSGLQFPNYSSELNVNALELDDSALYLCASSVTGFHEQYFGPGTRLTVT.

The gene calls are TRBV7-2 and TRBJ1-2, with D uncertain. V shed 4 bases and J shed 4 bases, with 13 bases lying between them. The germline gives CDR1 SGHTA, CDR2 FQGNSA. The CDR3 covers 14 residues. The CDR3 DNA follows: TGTGCCAGCAGCTCCTCGGGAGGTCGCTATGGCTACACCTTC. Translation: CASSSSGGRYGYTF. The variable domain in full, completed from reference TRBV7-2 and TRBJ1-2, reads GAGVSQSPSNKVTEKGKDVELRCDPISGHTALYWYRQSLGQGLEFLIYFQGNSAPDKSGLPSDRFSAERTGGSVSTLTIQRTQQEDSAVYLCASSSSGGRYGYTFGSGTRLTVV.

CDR3 residues: CASVRRSYEQYF. The CDR3 DNA reads TGTGCCAGCGTTCGGAGGTCCTACGAGCAGTACTTC. The chain joins TRBV6-5 to TRBJ2-7; D might be TRBD2 (5 bases). Germline assignment: CDR1 MNHEY and CDR2 SVGAGI. Trimming left V 8 bases short and J 1 base short, with 9 bases between. This CDR3 spans 12 amino acids.

The rearrangement uses TRBV7-9 and TRBJ2-1, with TRBD2 matching over 9 bases. The germline V gene encodes CDR1 SEHNR and CDR2 FQNEAQ (reference sequence). The CDR3 totals 15 residues. J gave up 8 bases and V 1 base, and 6 bases lay outside the gene matches. The CDR3 loop reads CASSLGGRAFDEQFF. In DNA form, the CDR3 reads TGTGCCAGCAGCTTAGGCGGGAGGGCCTTCGATGAGCAGTTCTTC.

This sequence joins TRBV28 and TRBJ2-4; TRBD1 matches at 7 bases. Trimming took 8 bases from V and 1 from J; bases not matched to a gene: 8. The germline CDR1 and CDR2 sequences are MDHEN and SYDVKM. This CDR3 region has 15 residues. The CDR3 protein is CASWTSQGAKNIQYF. In nucleotides, the CDR3 is TGTGCCAGCTGGACATCACAGGGGGCCAAAAACATTCAGTACTTC.

V is TRBV6-2 or TRBV6-3 and J is TRBJ2-7; perhaps TRBD2 as D (5 bases). The germline V and J ends were trimmed by 5 bases and 0 bases, with 8 bases remaining between them. Germline loops: CDR1 MNHEY, CDR2 SVGEGT. This CDR3 has 13 residues. The CDR3 DNA is TGTGCCAGCAGTGAGGGTCACTCCTACGAGCAGTACTTC. Translating it yields CASSEGHSYEQYF.

The chain couples TRBV6-2 or TRBV6-3 to TRBJ2-7, with 11 bases fitting TRBD1. Germline trimming cut 2 bases from V and 2 bases from J; bases unmatched to any gene: 8. This CDR3 spans 17 amino acids. In germline, CDR1 is MNHEY, CDR2 SVGEGT. This CDR3 is CASSYRRDRGATYEQYF. CDR3 DNA sequence: TGTGCCAGCAGTTACCGCAGGGACAGGGGGGCAACCTACGAGCAGTACTTC.

The rearrangement joins TRBV5-4 to TRBJ1-3, with a tentative D call TRBD1 (6 bases). The CDR3 is 15 amino acids. Germline values: CDR1 SGHNT, CDR2 YYREEE (reference sequence). V was cut by 7 bases and J by 4 bases, with 18 bases left in between. CDR3 sequence reads: CASGEGGAQGNTIYF. The CDR3 DNA reads as TGTGCCAGCGGAGAGGGGGGGGCGCAAGGAAACACCATATATTTT.

The chain is built from TRBV28 and TRBJ1-5; 10 bases map to TRBD1. Unmatched junction bases numbered 6, after V lost 7 bases and J lost 3 bases. The CDR3 sequence is 15 residues long. Germline V lookup: CDR1 MDHEN, CDR2 SYDVKM. CDR3: CASNGQGGANQPQHF. The CDR3 DNA reads TGTGCCAGCAATGGACAGGGGGGGGCCAATCAGCCCCAGCATTTT.

This clone occurred once. The chain joins TRBV5-1 to TRBJ2-3; D uncertain. Germline V gene lookup returns CDR1 SGHRS and CDR2 YFSETQ. The CDR3 is 14 residues long. Trimming pared 4 bases from V and 6 bases from J, leaving 15 bases between. CDR3 sequence: CASSPSSNPDTQYF. CDR3 DNA: TGCGCCAGCAGCCCCTCTAGTAATCCGGATACGCAGTATTTT.